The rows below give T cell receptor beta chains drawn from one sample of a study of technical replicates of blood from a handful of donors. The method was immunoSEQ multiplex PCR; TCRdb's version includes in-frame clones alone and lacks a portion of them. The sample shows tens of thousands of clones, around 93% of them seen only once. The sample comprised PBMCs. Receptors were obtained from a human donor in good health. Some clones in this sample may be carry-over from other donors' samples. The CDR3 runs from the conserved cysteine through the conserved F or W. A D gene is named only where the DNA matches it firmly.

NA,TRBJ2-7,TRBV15,CATSRDLLAYEQYF
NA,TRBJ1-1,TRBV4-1,CASSQGWTGQLVAFF
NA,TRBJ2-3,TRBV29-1,CSVSTGDTQYF
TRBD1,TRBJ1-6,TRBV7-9,CASSLLQGVNSPLHF
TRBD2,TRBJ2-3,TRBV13,CASSFGTSGRDTQYF
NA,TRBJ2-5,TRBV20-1,CSADREETQYF
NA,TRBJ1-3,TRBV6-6,CASSGQISGNTIYF
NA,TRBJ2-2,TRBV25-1,CASSGHTGELFF
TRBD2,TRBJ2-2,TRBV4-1,CASSQVGAGGLPGELFF
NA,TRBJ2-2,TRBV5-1,CASSLGLGATGELFF
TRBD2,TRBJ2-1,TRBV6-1,CASREAGSSYNEQFF
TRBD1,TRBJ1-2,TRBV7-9,CASSQRTGADQEGYTF
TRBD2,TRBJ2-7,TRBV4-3,CASSLGLAGGGEQYF
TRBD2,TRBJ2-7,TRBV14,CASSLSGSKYEQYF
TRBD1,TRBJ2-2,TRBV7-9,CASSPGTGVRTGELFF
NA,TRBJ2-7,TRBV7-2,CASSLPIQGSYEQYF
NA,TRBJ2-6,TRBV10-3,CAISGGSSISGANVLTF
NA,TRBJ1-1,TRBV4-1,CASSQAFRDLTEAFF
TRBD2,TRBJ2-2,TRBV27,CASSSGLAGDTGELFF
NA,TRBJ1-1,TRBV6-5,CASSLGRTYMNTEAFF
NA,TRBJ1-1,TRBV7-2,CASSREGGGNTEAFF
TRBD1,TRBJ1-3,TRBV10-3,CAINRQGPGNTIYF
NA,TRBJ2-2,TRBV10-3,CAIRRQFVDTGELFF
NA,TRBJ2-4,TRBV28,CASSSGQRAKNIQYF
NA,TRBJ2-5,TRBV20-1,CSVLRGETQYF
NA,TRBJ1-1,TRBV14,CASSHSSLTQAFF
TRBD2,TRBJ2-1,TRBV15,CATSRDSGGSYNEQFF
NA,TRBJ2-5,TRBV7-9,CASSEGRWALYQETQYF
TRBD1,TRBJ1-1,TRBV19,CATTGGNRNTEAFF
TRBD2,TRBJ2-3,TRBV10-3,CAISEGGSRDTQYF
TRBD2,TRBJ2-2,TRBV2,CASRAGGGGTGELFF
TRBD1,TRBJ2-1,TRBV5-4,CASSRRGGGTYNEQFF
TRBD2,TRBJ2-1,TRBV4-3,CASSQDRTSLDEQFF
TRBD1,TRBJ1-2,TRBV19,CASSSPGQGASNYGYTF
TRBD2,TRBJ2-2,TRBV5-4,CASSFSGGAIGELFF
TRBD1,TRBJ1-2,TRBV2,CASNYRGGTISYTF
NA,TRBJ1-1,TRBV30,CAWRETARRMVAFF
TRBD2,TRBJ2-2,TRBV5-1,CASSLRTSGESGLFF
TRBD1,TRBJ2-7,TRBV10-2,CASSEWGQGGRPSSYEQYF
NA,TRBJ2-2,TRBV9,CASSALNTGELFF
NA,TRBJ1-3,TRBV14,CASTGTPRNSGNTIYF
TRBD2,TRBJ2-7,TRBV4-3,CASSQDYLTSGSPRIYEQYF
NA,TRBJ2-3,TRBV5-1,CASSLLIAGQGDTQYF
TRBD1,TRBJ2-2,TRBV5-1,CASSLGGPGTGGASTGELFF
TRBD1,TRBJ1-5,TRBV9,CASSQDREGNQPQHF
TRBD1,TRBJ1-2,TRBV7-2,CASKQGFYGYTF
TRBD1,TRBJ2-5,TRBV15,CATSPRDRGRETQYF
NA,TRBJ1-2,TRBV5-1,CASSLIIGGYGYTF
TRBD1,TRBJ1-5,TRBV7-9,CASSLSRTGTDSNQPQHF
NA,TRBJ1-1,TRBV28,CASTIHGRAFF
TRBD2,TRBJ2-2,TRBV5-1,CASSPGLASRELFF
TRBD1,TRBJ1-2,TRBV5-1,CASSFGQGGGYTF
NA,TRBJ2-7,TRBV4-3,CASSQELAGTLRQYF
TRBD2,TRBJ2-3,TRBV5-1,CASSLSAGVDTQYF
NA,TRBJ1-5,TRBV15,CATSSVANQPQHF
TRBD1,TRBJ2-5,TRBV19,CASSAQGAVETQYF
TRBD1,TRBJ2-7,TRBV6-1,CASSGSQGDYEQYF